This passage covers 27 T cell receptor beta chains from one sample sequenced in a study of cytomegalovirus exposure and HLA in healthy donors. The PCR had 60 Vbeta and 13 Jbeta primers. This table comes from immunoSEQ multiplex PCR, and its TCRdb copy is limited to in-frame clones, with some not included. The repertoire holds 100,000 to 150,000 clones, 80% seen once, with about 8.9% in the top ten. Sequenced input: PBMCs. Source of these receptors: a young man in good health and CMV-seropositive.

The chain has TRBV12-2 and TRBJ1-4; the table's D call TRBD1 went unverified against the DNA. TRBV12-2 is described as a pseudogene. This CDR3 region has 16 residues. In nucleotides, the CDR3 is TGTGCAAGTCGCTCCACAGGGGGCGGAACTAATGAAAAACTGTTTTTT. Amino acid sequence: CASRSTGGGTNEKLFF.

Worth noting for this clone: At one end the junction does not follow the germline gene, possibly because of a read error. V gene TRBV7-2 combines with J gene TRBJ2-4, with D tentatively TRBD2 (6 bases). CDR1 and CDR2 (germline): SGHTA, FQGNSA. CDR3 length equals 14 residues. CDR3 region: CASSFGGDQNSQYF. The DNA for the CDR3 is TGTGCCAGCAGCTTCGGAGGGGACCAAAACAGTCAGTACTTC.

The rearrangement links TRBV11-3 to TRBJ2-3; D is perhaps TRBD1 (6 bases). The CDR3 sequence is 14 residues long. Per germline, CDR1 SGHNT and CDR2 YENEEA. V was pared by 3 bases and J by 6 bases, with 13 bases between. For the CDR3, the DNA is TGTGCCAGCAGCTTCGCACAGGGCGCGGATACGCAGTATTTT. This codes for CASSFAQGADTQYF.

The V call is TRBV6-5, the J call TRBJ1-6; 8 positions agree with TRBD1. Germline CDR1 and CDR2: MNHEY and SVGAGI. The V segment lost 7 bases and the J segment 9 bases; nucleotides outside the gene matches: 5. This CDR3 is built from 13 residues. DNA of the CDR3: TGTGCCAGCAAGAGGACAGGGAGTTCACCCCTCCACTTT. Translation: CASKRTGSSPLHF.

The chain joins TRBV6-1 to TRBJ2-7, with a possible D match to TRBD1 (5 bases). Between the trimmed V and J ends, which lost 6 bases and 1 base, there was a span of 7 bases. This CDR3 region has 12 residues. Germline V gene lookup returns CDR1 MNHNS and CDR2 SASEGT. CDR3 in DNA: TGTGCCAGCAGCCGACAGTCCTACGAGCAGTACTTC. It yields the protein CASSRQSYEQYF.

The J gene is TRBJ2-4, the V gene TRBV19, with D unresolved. Germline V gives CDR1 LNHDA, CDR2 SQIVND (reference sequence). The CDR3 runs to 15 residues. V was shortened by 3 bases and J by 3 bases, with 12 bases between the two germline ends. For the CDR3, the DNA is TGTGCCAGTAGTATTGTCAGCTCGGGCAAAAACATTCAGTACTTC. Its protein product is CASSIVSSGKNIQYF.

This chain uses TRBV28 with TRBJ2-5; no reliable D call. Trimming removed 2 bases from V and 2 bases from J, with 6 bases in between. There are 13 residues in the CDR3. Germline V gives CDR1 MDHEN, CDR2 SYDVKM. As DNA, the CDR3 is TGTGCCAGCAGTTTAAACTCGCAAGAGACCCAGTACTTC. Its translation: CASSLNSQETQYF.

The chain uses TRBV5-5 and TRBJ1-5; D call uncertain. V was trimmed by 1 base and J by 3 bases, leaving 11 bases between them. This CDR3 contains 15 residues. CDR1 and CDR2 (germline): SGHKS, YYEKEE (reference sequence). Here the CDR3 reads CASSLMPQINQPQHF. CDR3 coding DNA: TGTGCCAGCAGCTTGATGCCGCAGATCAATCAGCCCCAGCATTTT.

The chain combines TRBV5-1 with TRBJ2-7; 10 nucleotides line up with TRBD1. This CDR3 contains 16 residues. Trimming cost V 3 bases and J 5 bases; bases outside gene matches: 11. Germline-derived CDR1 and CDR2 are SGHRS and YFSETQ. CDR3 bases: TGCGCCAGCAGCTCGCGTTCGGGACAGGGGAAACACGAGCAGTACTTC. Protein product: CASSSRSGQGKHEQYF.

The DNA of the CDR3 is TGTGCCAGCAGTTACTCGGGCAGGGGGCAGGAGACCCAGTACTTC. The encoded protein is CASSYSGRGQETQYF. This chain connects TRBV6-5 to TRBJ2-5; 8 bases map to TRBD1. Germline V gene lookup returns CDR1 MNHEY and CDR2 SVGAGI. With 0 bases clipped from V and 5 bases from J, the junction kept 5 bases outside the gene matches. The CDR3 has 15 amino acids.

This chain joins TRBV15 and TRBJ2-4; D might be TRBD1 (6 bases). Germline CDR1 and CDR2: LNHNV and YYDKDF (reference sequence). The length of the CDR3 is 16 residues. The V and J ends lost 1 base and 3 bases respectively, with 13 bases between them. The chain's CDR3 is CATSRGGQSYKNIQYF. CDR3 coding DNA: TGTGCCACCAGCAGAGGCGGACAGAGCTACAAAAACATTCAGTACTTC. Full variable domain (rest looked up from reference TRBV15 and TRBJ2-4): DAMVIQNPRYQVTQFGKPVTLSCSQTLNHNVMYWYQQKSSQAPKLLFHYYDKDFNNEADTPDNFQSRRPNTSFCFLDIRSPGLGDTAMYLCATSRGGQSYKNIQYFGAGTRLSVL.

This chain links TRBV6-1 with TRBJ2-3, with a possible D match to TRBD2 (5 bases). This CDR3 spans 14 amino acids. V dropped 3 bases and J dropped 0 bases, with 7 bases sitting between them. CDR1 is MNHNS, CDR2 SASEGT, per germline. This chain's CDR3 is CASSDRRSTDTQYF. The CDR3 DNA follows: TGTGCCAGCAGTGACAGGAGGAGCACAGATACGCAGTATTTT.

Remarks on this clone: This sample includes further DNA sequences coding for the same CDR3. The rearrangement uses TRBV7-9 and TRBJ1-3; D unclear. CDR1 is SEHNR, CDR2 FQNEAQ, per germline (reference sequence). Trimming pared 3 bases from V and 3 bases from J, leaving 12 bases between. This CDR3 is 15 amino acids long. For the CDR3, the DNA is TGTGCCAGCAGCTTTGGAGGGTTGGATGGAAACACCATATATTTT. As protein: CASSFGGLDGNTIYF. The complete variable domain, with remaining parts taken from reference TRBV7-9 and TRBJ1-3, reads DTGVSQNPRHKITKRGQNVTFRCDPISEHNRLYWYRQTLGQGPEFLTYFQNEAQLEKSRLLSDRFSAERPKGSFSTLEIQRTEQGDSAMYLCASSFGGLDGNTIYFGEGSWLTVV.

The sample holds one count of this clone. The V call is TRBV5-1, the J call TRBJ2-7; the match to TRBD2 covers 7 bases. CDR3 length: 15 amino acids. Germline CDR1 is SGHRS and CDR2 is YFSETQ. Germline trimming cut 0 bases from V and 2 bases from J; bases unmatched to any gene: 5. This CDR3 is CASSLALGGAYEQYF. The CDR3 region has the DNA TGCGCCAGCAGCTTGGCCCTGGGGGGGGCCTACGAGCAGTACTTC.

V gene TRBV6-5 combines with J gene TRBJ2-7, with 7 bases aligning to TRBD1. V was pared by 0 bases and J by 5 bases, with 7 bases of the junction left unmatched. The CDR3 spans 15 residues. Germline CDR1 is MNHEY and CDR2 is SVGAGI. The CDR3 DNA sequence: TGTGCCAGCAGTTACTCAACAGGACAGGCCCACGAGCAGTACTTC. It is translated as CASSYSTGQAHEQYF.

V is TRBV5-6 and J is TRBJ2-7; D not certain. Trimming removed 1 base at V and 2 bases at J, with 16 bases between. Germline V CDR1 and CDR2: SGHDT, YYEEEE. The CDR3 is 16 residues long. The CDR3 sequence: CASSLFIDRGTYEQYF. CDR3 nucleotide sequence: TGTGCCAGCAGCTTGTTTATCGATAGAGGAACCTACGAGCAGTACTTC. Using reference TRBV5-6 and TRBJ2-7 for the parts outside the CDR3, the full variable domain is DAGVTQSPTHLIKTRGQQVTLRCSPKSGHDTVSWYQQALGQGPQFIFQYYEEEERQRGNFPDRFSGHQFPNYSSELNVNALLLGDSALYLCASSLFIDRGTYEQYFGPGTRLTVT.

The CDR3 nucleotides read TGTGCCAGTAGATTCGGCGGGACTGAAGCTTTCTTT. Protein: CASRFGGTEAFF. This chain links TRBV19 with TRBJ1-1; no firm D call. V lost 6 bases and J 5 bases, leaving 10 bases between the germline ends. Looked up from germline, CDR1 is LNHDA and CDR2 is SQIVND (reference sequence). The CDR3 totals 12 residues.

As concerns this clone: The junction differs from germline at one of its ends, possibly a read error. V is TRBV19 and J is TRBJ1-4; D not certain. The CDR3 is 16 amino acids. CDR1 is LNHDA and CDR2 is SQIVND in the germline V gene (reference sequence). Here the CDR3 reads CVSQRQFLSPNEKLFF. DNA for the CDR3: TGTGTCAGTCAGCGGCAGTTCCTCTCACCTAATGAAAAACTGTTTTTT.

This rearrangement joins TRBV5-6 to TRBJ2-3, with TRBD1 as a possible D gene (5 bases). CDR1 SGHDT and CDR2 YYEEEE come from the germline V gene. V was trimmed by 0 bases and J by 3 bases, leaving 5 bases between them. This CDR3 is built from 13 residues. The CDR3 DNA follows: TGTGCCAGCAGCTTGGGACAGACAGATACGCAGTATTTT. It yields the protein CASSLGQTDTQYF.

The gene calls are TRBV27 and TRBJ1-5; D call uncertain. V was pared by 4 bases and J by 5 bases, with 9 bases between. This CDR3 comprises 13 residues. CDR1 and CDR2 from the germline V gene are MNHEY and SMNVEV (reference sequence). The CDR3 coding sequence is TGTGCCAGCAGTTGGAGCCGAGATCAGCCCCAGCATTTT. Amino acids: CASSWSRDQPQHF.

This clone appeared a single time. The chain combines TRBV19 with TRBJ2-5, with 9 bases that match TRBD1. CDR1 and CDR2 (germline): LNHDA, SQIVND (reference sequence). J was trimmed by 4 bases and V by 1 base; bases with no gene match: 4. This CDR3 region has 15 residues. CDR3 loop: CASSIGDRVGETQYF. CDR3 nucleotide sequence: TGTGCCAGTAGTATAGGGGACAGGGTAGGAGAGACCCAGTACTTC.

The chain combines TRBV18 with TRBJ2-1; 8 bases match TRBD2. V lost 3 bases, J lost 7 bases, and 14 bases stayed unmatched. Germline CDR1 KGHSH, CDR2 LQKENI. The CDR3 has 17 amino acids. CDR3 protein: CASSPSGQFGGGNEQFF. CDR3 nucleotides: TGTGCCAGCTCACCCTCCGGTCAATTTGGCGGGGGGAATGAGCAGTTCTTC.

The chain links TRBV25-1 to TRBJ2-7; TRBD2 aligns across 8 bases. CDR1 is MGHDK and CDR2 is SYGVNS in the germline V gene. The J segment lost 2 bases and the V segment lost 3 bases, leaving 6 bases of the junction unmatched. This CDR3 region has 15 residues. The CDR3 sequence: CASSDHGRGTYEQYF. CDR3 nucleotide sequence: TGTGCCAGCAGTGACCACGGGAGGGGGACCTACGAGCAGTACTTC.

The V and J genes are TRBV29-1 and TRBJ2-3, with TRBD1 identical over 7 bases. V gave up 7 bases and J gave up 8 bases; unmatched junction bases: 9. Germline values: CDR1 SQVTM, CDR2 ANQGSEA. This CDR3 spans 12 amino acids. The CDR3 region is CSGAGTEITQYF. The DNA of the CDR3 is TGCAGCGGGGCCGGGACAGAGATTACGCAGTATTTT.

The chain carries TRBV19 and TRBJ1-6; TRBD1 aligns across 7 bases. The CDR3 extends over 17 amino acids. Germline CDR1 and CDR2: LNHDA and SQIVND (reference sequence). V lost 10 bases to trimming and J lost 1 base; unmatched junction nucleotides: 13. DNA for the CDR3: TGTGCCACCAAAAACGACAGGGCAAGTTCCTATAATTCACCCCTCCACTTT. Its translation: CATKNDRASSYNSPLHF.

The rearrangement joins TRBV10-1 to TRBJ1-2; TRBD1 agrees at 9 bases. Losses at the gene ends were 4 bases for V and 3 bases for J; bases not matched to a gene: 3. CDR3 length: 14 residues. The germline V gene encodes CDR1 WNHNN and CDR2 SYGVQD (reference sequence). The CDR3 DNA is TGCGCCAGCAGTGGACAGGGGGAATACTATGGCTACACCTTC. Amino acid sequence: CASSGQGEYYGYTF.

The rearrangement joins TRBV7-6 to TRBJ1-1; 7 nucleotides agree with TRBD1. Germline V gene sequence: CDR1 SGHVS, CDR2 FNYEAQ. The CDR3 is 13 amino acids. Germline trimming cut 6 bases from V and 4 bases from J; bases unmatched to any gene: 5. Here the CDR3 DNA reads TGTGCCAGCAGTTCTGGACAGGCCACTGAAGCTTTCTTT. It codes for CASSSGQATEAFF.